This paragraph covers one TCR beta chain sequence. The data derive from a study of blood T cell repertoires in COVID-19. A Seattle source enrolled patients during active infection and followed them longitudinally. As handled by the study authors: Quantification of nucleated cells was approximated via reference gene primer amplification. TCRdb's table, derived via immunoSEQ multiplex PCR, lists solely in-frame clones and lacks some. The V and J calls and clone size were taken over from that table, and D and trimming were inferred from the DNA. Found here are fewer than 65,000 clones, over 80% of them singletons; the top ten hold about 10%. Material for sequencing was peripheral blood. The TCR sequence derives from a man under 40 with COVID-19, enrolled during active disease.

The CDR3 nucleotides are TGTGCCAGCAGCTTAGGCGCAAACACTGAAGCTTTCTTT. Residues: CASSLGANTEAFF. The rearrangement uses TRBV11-2 and TRBJ1-1; D gene unclear. The CDR3 spans 13 residues. Per the germline V gene, CDR1 is SGHAT and CDR2 is FQNNGV. V shed 1 base and J shed 2 bases, with 5 bases lying between them.